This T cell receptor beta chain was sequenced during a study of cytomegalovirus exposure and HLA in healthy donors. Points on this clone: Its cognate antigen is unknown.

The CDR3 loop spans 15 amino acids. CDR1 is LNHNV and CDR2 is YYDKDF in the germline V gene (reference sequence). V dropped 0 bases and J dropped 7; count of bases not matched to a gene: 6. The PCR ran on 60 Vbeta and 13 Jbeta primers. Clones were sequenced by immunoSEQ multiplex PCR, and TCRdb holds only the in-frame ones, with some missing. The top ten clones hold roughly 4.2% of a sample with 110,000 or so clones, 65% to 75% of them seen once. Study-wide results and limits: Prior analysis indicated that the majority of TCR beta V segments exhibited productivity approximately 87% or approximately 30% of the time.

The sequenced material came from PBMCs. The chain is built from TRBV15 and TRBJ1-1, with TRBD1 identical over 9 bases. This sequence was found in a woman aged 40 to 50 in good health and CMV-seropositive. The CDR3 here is CATSRDLGQGGEAFF. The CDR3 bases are TGTGCCACCAGCAGAGATTTGGGACAGGGAGGTGAAGCTTTCTTT.